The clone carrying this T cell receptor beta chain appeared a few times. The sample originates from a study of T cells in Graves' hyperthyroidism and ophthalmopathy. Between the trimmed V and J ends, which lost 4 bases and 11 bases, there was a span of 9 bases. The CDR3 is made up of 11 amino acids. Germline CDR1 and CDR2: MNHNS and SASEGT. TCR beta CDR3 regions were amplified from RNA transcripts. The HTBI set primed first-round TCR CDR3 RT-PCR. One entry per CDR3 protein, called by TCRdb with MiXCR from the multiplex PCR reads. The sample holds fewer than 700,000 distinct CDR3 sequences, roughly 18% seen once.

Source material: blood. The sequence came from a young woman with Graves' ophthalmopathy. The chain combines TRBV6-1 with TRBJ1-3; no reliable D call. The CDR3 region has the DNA TGTGCCAGCAGTGGAGGTGATCCCATATATTTT. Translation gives CASSGGDPIYF.